A selection of T cell receptor beta chains follows, all from one sample in a study of T cell repertoires in cytomegalovirus infection. Each CDR3 protein gets one entry after TCRdb re-called the reads with MiXCR. Of hundreds of thousands of distinct CDR3 sequences listed, roughly a quarter were seen once; the top ten hold roughly 8%. Sequences were obtained from CD8+ T cells from PBMCs. These receptor sequences come from a human donor in good health (CMV status not recorded). Some clones in this sample may be carry-over from other donors' samples. The CDR3 runs from the conserved cysteine through the conserved F or W. The order of the fields is D gene, V gene, clone size, J gene, CDR3 DNA, CDR3 protein. A D gene is named only where the DNA matches it firmly. Expanded clones get a size class; other rows say once, few or many, or leave the size out.

TRBD2,TRBV7-8,few,TRBJ2-5,TGTGCCAGCTCAATCGGCGGGGGACAAGAGACCCAGTACTTC,CASSIGGGQETQYF
-,TRBV7-9,many,TRBJ2-4,TGTGCCAGCAGCCTCGATCAACAGGGTTCGGCCAAAAACATTCAGTACTTC,CASSLDQQGSAKNIQYF
-,TRBV7-2,many,TRBJ2-1,TGTGCCAGCAGCTCGGGCGGCGGGGAGCATTCCTACAATGAGCAGTTCTTC,CASSSGGGEHSYNEQFF
-,TRBV20-1,few,TRBJ2-7,TGCAGTGCTAGTGGGGGGGCCGTTACCTACGAGCAGTACTTC,CSASGGAVTYEQYF
TRBD1,TRBV12-3/TRBV12-4,-,TRBJ1-5,TGTGCCAGCAGTTTAGGCGGGACAGGGGTGTTTCAGCCCCAGCATTTT,CASSLGGTGVFQPQHF
-,TRBV6-2/TRBV6-3,-,TRBJ1-2,TGTGCCAGCAGTTACGACGCGGGTACTAGGTATGGCTACACCTTC,CASSYDAGTRYGYTF
-,TRBV20-1,once,TRBJ1-1,TGCAGCCCCCACGGGAGGGGGAGCACTGAAGCTTTCTTT,CSPHGRGSTEAFF
TRBD2,TRBV10-3,-,TRBJ2-3,TGTGCCATCAGTGAGTCCCCCACTAGCGGGGAGAGAGATACGCAGTATTTT,CAISESPTSGERDTQYF
-,TRBV20-1,-,TRBJ2-1,TGCAGTGCAGGGGGGACTACCTCCTACAATGAGCAGTTCTTC,CSAGGTTSYNEQFF
TRBD2,TRBV12-3/TRBV12-4,few,TRBJ2-2,TGTGCCAGCAGTCAACGTTTGGGACTAGCGGGCACCGGGGAGCTGTTTTTT,CASSQRLGLAGTGELFF
-,TRBV15,-,TRBJ1-1,TGTGCCACCAAAGCGCGCGATAGGGTGGACACTGAAGCTTTCTTT,CATKARDRVDTEAFF
-,TRBV2,-,TRBJ2-1,TGTGCCAGCAGTCGGGACTTTGGCTCCTACAATGAGCAGTTCTTC,CASSRDFGSYNEQFF
TRBD2,TRBV7-9,few,TRBJ2-2,TGTGCCAGCAGCTCCGGGGTAGCGGGGTATCGTCGCACCGGGGAGCTGTTTTTT,CASSSGVAGYRRTGELFF